Listed below are T cell receptor beta chains from one sample, sequenced in a study of Ad26.COV2.S vaccination and SARS-CoV-2 variants. Generated by immunoSEQ multiplex PCR, the TCRdb table keeps only in-frame clones and is missing some. The sample gives hundreds of thousands of clones, roughly 89% of which show up once; approximately 2.5% is in the top ten. Material: peripheral blood, obtained in a trial of Ad26.COV2.S vaccine versus placebo. These receptor sequences come from a person aged 18-65 years who received the Ad26.COV2.S COVID-19 vaccine or a placebo. Both conserved end residues are part of each CDR3. The D gene is left open where the match is weak. Only some rows state a clone size, as once, few, many or a class for expanded clones.

d_gene: TRBD2; j_gene: TRBJ2-3; abundance: NA; v_gene: TRBV9; CDR3nt: TGTGCCAGCAGCGTAGATGTTGGGGGAGGGGGCACAGATACGCAGTATTTT; CDR3aa: CASSVDVGGGGTDTQYF
d_gene: NA; j_gene: TRBJ1-2; abundance: NA; v_gene: TRBV28; CDR3nt: TGTGCCACCGAGTGGGCCTCCGACTATGGCTACACCTTC; CDR3aa: CATEWASDYGYTF
d_gene: NA; j_gene: TRBJ2-3; abundance: NA; v_gene: TRBV7-2; CDR3nt: TGTGCCAGCAGCTTTTACGGGTCGGGCACAGATACGCAGTATTTT; CDR3aa: CASSFYGSGTDTQYF
d_gene: TRBD1; j_gene: TRBJ1-1; abundance: NA; v_gene: TRBV7-9; CDR3nt: TGTGCCAGCAGCCGAGGAGGGACAGCGAACACTGAAGCTTTCTTT; CDR3aa: CASSRGGTANTEAFF
d_gene: NA; j_gene: TRBJ2-5; abundance: NA; v_gene: TRBV12-3/TRBV12-4; CDR3nt: TGTGCCAGCGCGGCCGCCGAAGAGACCCAGTACTTC; CDR3aa: CASAAAEETQYF
d_gene: TRBD2; j_gene: TRBJ2-3; abundance: few; v_gene: TRBV4-1; CDR3nt: TGCGCCAGCAGCCAAGGCGTGGGCGGGGGGGGTGATACGCAGTATTTT; CDR3aa: CASSQGVGGGGDTQYF
d_gene: NA; j_gene: TRBJ2-3; abundance: NA; v_gene: TRBV24-1; CDR3nt: TGTGCCACCAGTGATCCCAGGGCCCATGGGGATACGCAGTATTTT; CDR3aa: CATSDPRAHGDTQYF
d_gene: NA; j_gene: TRBJ2-4; abundance: NA; v_gene: TRBV7-8; CDR3nt: TGTGCCAGCAGCTACATTCCTGAGGGAGGAAACATTCAGTACTTC; CDR3aa: CASSYIPEGGNIQYF
d_gene: NA; j_gene: TRBJ2-3; abundance: NA; v_gene: TRBV19; CDR3nt: TGTGCCAGTAGCACAATAGGGGGGACAGATACGCAGTATTTT; CDR3aa: CASSTIGGTDTQYF
d_gene: NA; j_gene: TRBJ2-7; abundance: NA; v_gene: TRBV3-1/TRBV3-2; CDR3nt: TGTGCCAGCAGCCTCGGGACCCTCCAGAGCTCCTACGAGCAGTACTTC; CDR3aa: CASSLGTLQSSYEQYF
d_gene: TRBD1; j_gene: TRBJ1-4; abundance: NA; v_gene: TRBV11-2; CDR3nt: TGTGCCAGCAGCTTACAAGGGGGCTCTAATGAAAAACTGTTTTTT; CDR3aa: CASSLQGGSNEKLFF
d_gene: NA; j_gene: TRBJ1-1; abundance: NA; v_gene: TRBV29-1; CDR3nt: TGCAGCGGGTGGGGGGGATTCACTGAAGCTTTCTTT; CDR3aa: CSGWGGFTEAFF
d_gene: NA; j_gene: TRBJ2-3; abundance: NA; v_gene: TRBV7-3; CDR3nt: TGTGCCAGCAGCTTATATAGAGACGCAGATACGCAGTATTTT; CDR3aa: CASSLYRDADTQYF
d_gene: TRBD1; j_gene: TRBJ1-1; abundance: NA; v_gene: TRBV10-3; CDR3nt: TGTGCCACGCGACAGGGCGGGAACACTGAAGCTTTCTTT; CDR3aa: CATRQGGNTEAFF
d_gene: NA; j_gene: TRBJ1-2; abundance: NA; v_gene: TRBV12-3/TRBV12-4; CDR3nt: TGTGCCAGCACCCTAGAGCACGGGGGCTACACCTTC; CDR3aa: CASTLEHGGYTF
d_gene: NA; j_gene: TRBJ2-3; abundance: NA; v_gene: TRBV10-3; CDR3nt: TGTGCCATCAGCACCGACATAAAGAGGGCGGAAAGCACAGATACGCAGTATTTT; CDR3aa: CAISTDIKRAESTDTQYF
d_gene: NA; j_gene: TRBJ1-2; abundance: NA; v_gene: TRBV5-4; CDR3nt: TGTGCCAGCAGCCCAGGGGCAGGGGAGGGCTATGGCTACACCTTC; CDR3aa: CASSPGAGEGYGYTF
d_gene: NA; j_gene: TRBJ1-5; abundance: once; v_gene: TRBV28; CDR3nt: TGTGCCAGCAGTTCCGCCGGGACTGGATTATATCAGCCCCAGCATTTT; CDR3aa: CASSSAGTGLYQPQHF
d_gene: NA; j_gene: TRBJ2-1; abundance: NA; v_gene: TRBV19; CDR3nt: TGTGCCAGTACCCCGGTGGGGGCAGGGAATGAGCAGTTCTTC; CDR3aa: CASTPVGAGNEQFF
d_gene: NA; j_gene: TRBJ1-3; abundance: once; v_gene: TRBV15; CDR3nt: TGTGCCACCAGCAGAGATCACGGGGCCTTTGGAAACACCATATATTTT; CDR3aa: CATSRDHGAFGNTIYF
d_gene: NA; j_gene: TRBJ2-7; abundance: NA; v_gene: TRBV9; CDR3nt: TGTGCCAGCAGCGCGGACTACTCCCACGAGCAGTACTTC; CDR3aa: CASSADYSHEQYF
d_gene: NA; j_gene: TRBJ1-6; abundance: NA; v_gene: TRBV21-1; CDR3nt: TGTGCCAGCAGCAAAGCGCGGATATTTCGACAGGGTAAATCACCCCTCCACTTT; CDR3aa: CASSKARIFRQGKSPLHF
d_gene: NA; j_gene: TRBJ1-3; abundance: NA; v_gene: TRBV27; CDR3nt: TGTGCCAGCAGTTTATGGGGGGCCCAAGGAAACACCATATATTTT; CDR3aa: CASSLWGAQGNTIYF
d_gene: NA; j_gene: TRBJ2-3; abundance: NA; v_gene: TRBV18; CDR3nt: TGTGCCAGCTCACCCTTGAAAGATACGCAGTATTTT; CDR3aa: CASSPLKDTQYF
d_gene: NA; j_gene: TRBJ2-1; abundance: NA; v_gene: TRBV7-9; CDR3nt: TGTGCCAGCAGCTCAAACGGCCAGGAGGGGGTTAAGCGGGTCAATGAGCAGTTCTTC; CDR3aa: CASSSNGQEGVKRVNEQFF
d_gene: TRBD2; j_gene: TRBJ2-2; abundance: NA; v_gene: TRBV6-5; CDR3nt: TGTGCCAGCAGTTACCCAAGCGGGGGTGGGCTGTTTTTT; CDR3aa: CASSYPSGGGLFF
d_gene: NA; j_gene: TRBJ1-1; abundance: NA; v_gene: TRBV6-5; CDR3nt: TGTGCCAGCAGTCAACAGGGTCTGAACACTGAAGCTTTCTTT; CDR3aa: CASSQQGLNTEAFF
d_gene: NA; j_gene: TRBJ1-3; abundance: NA; v_gene: TRBV29-1; CDR3nt: TGCAGCGTTGATACGGGACGGGGAAACACCATATATTTT; CDR3aa: CSVDTGRGNTIYF